This T cell receptor (beta chain) was sequenced in a study of blood T cell repertoires in COVID-19. Study information: COVID-19 samples collected from the United States, Italy and Spain covered acute and convalescent phases.

The CDR3 extends over 13 amino acids. Germline CDR1 SNHLY, CDR2 FYNNEI. Trimming stripped 4 bases from V and 5 bases from J, with 12 bases between. TCRdb's table, derived via immunoSEQ multiplex PCR, lists solely in-frame clones and lacks some. The repertoire holds fewer than 60,000 clones, with roughly nine tenths as singletons. V usage is TRBV2 and J usage is TRBJ2-7, with a weak D call TRBD1 (6 bases). The TCR sequence derives from a human donor in a cohort sampled during active COVID-19. The sample consisted of peripheral blood. CDR3 residues: CASSVTRDNEQYF. The CDR3 DNA sequence: TGTGCCAGCAGTGTTACCAGGGACAACGAGCAGTACTTC.